A selection of T cell receptor beta chains follows, all from one sample in a study of cytomegalovirus exposure and HLA in healthy donors. This table comes from immunoSEQ multiplex PCR, and its TCRdb copy is limited to in-frame clones, with some not included. The data show 150,000 or so clones, around two thirds seen once. Material for sequencing was PBMCs. These receptors were taken from a man aged 30-40 years in good health and CMV-seropositive. CDR3s include the opening cysteine and the closing phenylalanine or tryptophan. A D gene is named only where the DNA matches it firmly. Size tells how often a clone was seen (once, few, many) or the class of an expanded clone, and some rows leave it out.

clone_size	d_call	v_call	j_call	cdr3_length	cdr3_aa	cdr3_nt
.	.	TRBV1	TRBJ1-5	12	CTSSPPGGPQHF	TGCACCAGCAGCCCGCCAGGGGGGCCCCAGCATTTT
.	TRBD1	TRBV28	TRBJ1-1	16	CASSSGGASWDTEAFF	TGTGCCAGCAGTTCAGGGGGCGCGAGTTGGGACACTGAAGCTTTCTTT
few	TRBD1	TRBV4-2	TRBJ1-1	15	CASSQGTGQGDEAFF	TGTGCCAGCAGCCAAGGGACTGGCCAGGGGGATGAAGCTTTCTTT
once	.	TRBV10-3	TRBJ2-2	15	CAISEAPGLSGELFF	TGTGCCATCAGTGAGGCTCCAGGGCTCTCCGGGGAGCTGTTTTTT
.	.	TRBV5-1	TRBJ2-4	11	CASSGGDIQYF	TGCGCCAGCAGCGGCGGGGACATTCAGTACTTC
.	.	TRBV7-2	TRBJ1-6	13	CASSLDRNSPLHF	TGTGCCAGCAGCTTAGATCGGAATTCACCCCTCCACTTT
.	TRBD1	TRBV7-9	TRBJ1-1	14	CASSLGRGLEEAFF	TGTGCCAGTTCGTTAGGAAGGGGGCTCGAAGAAGCTTTCTTT
.	TRBD2	TRBV11-2	TRBJ2-7	16	CASSYTSGSSSYEQYF	TGTGCCAGCAGCTACACTAGCGGGAGTAGTTCCTACGAGCAGTACTTC
once	TRBD2	TRBV9	TRBJ2-3	17	CASSHQLAGGPTDTQYF	TGTGCCAGCAGCCATCAACTAGCGGGGGGGCCGACAGATACGCAGTATTTT
.	TRBD1	TRBV2	TRBJ1-4	15	CASSNLQGPREKLFF	TGTGCCAGCAGTAACCTACAGGGGCCGCGTGAAAAACTGTTTTTT
.	.	TRBV6-1	TRBJ1-5	11	CASSEGQTQHF	TGTGCCAGCAGTGAAGGGCAAACCCAGCATTTT
few	.	TRBV7-3	TRBJ2-2	17	CASSPNRGGANTGELFF	TGTGCCAGCAGCCCCAACCGAGGCGGAGCGAACACCGGGGAGCTGTTTTTT
.	TRBD2	TRBV4-1	TRBJ2-1	16	CASSQEEGRVYNEQFF	TGCGCCAGCAGCCAAGAGGAGGGGAGGGTATACAATGAGCAGTTCTTC
.	.	TRBV5-6	TRBJ2-7	16	CASSFRLAESSYEQYF	TGTGCCAGCAGCTTTCGCCTAGCCGAGAGCTCCTACGAGCAGTACTTC
.	TRBD2	TRBV10-2	TRBJ2-3	18	CASSRSGLAGGPTDTQYF	TGCGCCAGCAGTCGATCGGGACTAGCGGGAGGGCCAACAGATACGCAGTATTTT
few	.	TRBV7-3	TRBJ2-2	13	CASSYQGFGELFF	TGTGCCAGCAGCTATCAGGGGTTCGGGGAGCTGTTTTTT
.	.	TRBV19	TRBJ2-7	15	CASSRFMRPHYEQYF	TGTGCCAGTAGTAGGTTTATGAGGCCTCACTACGAGCAGTACTTC
once	TRBD2	TRBV5-1	TRBJ2-2	16	CASRGLAGVTAGELFF	TGCGCCAGCAGGGGACTAGCGGGAGTCACAGCCGGGGAGCTGTTTTTT
few	.	TRBV6-5	TRBJ2-7	14	CASSYNRDSYEQYF	TGTGCCAGCAGTTATAATCGGGACTCCTACGAGCAGTACTTC
few	TRBD1	TRBV6-1	TRBJ1-4	17	CASSEFGQGNPNEKLFF	TGTGCCAGCAGTGAATTTGGACAGGGGAACCCGAATGAAAAACTGTTTTTT
.	TRBD2	TRBV7-7	TRBJ2-5	16	CASSLGVAGDIETQYF	TGTGCTAGCAGCTTAGGGGTAGCGGGAGATATAGAGACCCAGTACTTC
.	TRBD1	TRBV7-9	TRBJ2-7	14	CASSFDRGLYEQYF	TGTGCCAGCAGCTTCGACAGGGGGCTCTACGAGCAGTACTTC
.	.	TRBV9	TRBJ1-1	13	CASSVLSDTEAFF	TGTGCCAGCAGCGTTCTGAGTGACACTGAAGCTTTCTTT
.	TRBD1	TRBV30	TRBJ1-5	13	CASGKGAGQPQHF	TGTGCCTCTGGCAAGGGGGCAGGTCAGCCCCAGCATTTT
.	TRBD1	TRBV30	TRBJ1-5	15	CAWSNGQGGWQPQHF	TGTGCCTGGAGTAATGGACAGGGGGGATGGCAGCCCCAGCATTTT
few	.	TRBV27	TRBJ2-7	11	CASSSSSEQYF	TGTGCCAGCAGTTCTAGCTCCGAGCAGTACTTC
few	.	TRBV29-1	TRBJ1-4	11	CSGRRGEKLFF	TGCAGCGGCCGACGGGGTGAAAAACTGTTTTTT
.	.	TRBV5-1	TRBJ2-5	17	CASSPVEGLAAGVTQYF	TGCGCCAGCAGCCCGGTCGAAGGTCTAGCGGCAGGGGTGACCCAGTACTTC
.	.	TRBV19	TRBJ1-3	14	CASSRLLSGNTIYF	TGTGCCAGTAGTCGACTTCTCTCTGGAAACACCATATATTTT
few	.	TRBV4-1	TRBJ2-3	15	CASRRDAVEGNTQYF	TGCGCCAGCAGGCGGGATGCGGTTGAGGGTAATACGCAGTATTTT
.	.	TRBV4-1	TRBJ2-1	17	CASSQRGSSLHPTEQFF	TGCGCCAGCAGCCAGAGAGGATCCTCGCTACACCCCACAGAGCAGTTCTTC
.	.	TRBV7-6	TRBJ2-1	13	CASSFSGHNEQFF	TGTGCCAGCAGCTTCTCTGGGCACAATGAGCAGTTCTTC
.	TRBD2	TRBV6-5	TRBJ2-1	15	CASSRTGTRDNEQFF	TGTGCCAGCAGTCGGACCGGGACTAGAGACAATGAGCAGTTCTTC
.	.	TRBV6-1	TRBJ1-3	14	CASSQRGTRNTIYF	TGTGCCAGCAGTCAAAGAGGCACTCGAAACACCATATATTTT
.	TRBD1	TRBV6-6	TRBJ1-3	16	CASSYQGQGLGNTIYF	TGTGCCAGCAGTTACCAAGGACAGGGCCTAGGAAACACCATATATTTT
.	.	TRBV5-1	TRBJ2-7	13	CASTPAGDYEQYF	TGCGCCAGCACCCCCGCCGGGGACTACGAGCAGTACTTC
.	.	TRBV21-1	TRBJ2-2	24	CASSKDEALQTGFIGRWVTGELFF	TGTGCCAGCAGCAAAGATGAAGCACTGCAAACAGGTTTTATCGGAAGGTGGGTCACCGGGGAGCTGTTTTTT
.	.	TRBV30	TRBJ1-3	12	CAAGHSGNTIYF	TGTGCTGCCGGTCACTCTGGAAACACCATATATTTT
few	TRBD1	TRBV7-9	TRBJ2-7	15	CASSSPDRSSYEQYF	TGTGCCAGCAGCTCCCCGGACAGGAGCTCCTACGAGCAGTACTTC
.	.	TRBV5-1	TRBJ2-1	15	CASSLSPGLDNEQFF	TGCGCCAGCAGCTTGTCTCCAGGGTTGGACAATGAGCAGTTCTTC
.	TRBD1	TRBV28	TRBJ1-4	14	CASSSGQGLEKLFF	TGTGCCAGCAGTTCGGGACAGGGGTTGGAAAAACTGTTTTTT
.	.	TRBV5-1	TRBJ1-4	16	CASSVGRERRNEKLFF	TGCGCCAGCAGCGTTGGCCGGGAACGCCGGAATGAAAAACTGTTTTTT
once	.	TRBV6-1	TRBJ2-2	15	CASTPLIGGPGELFF	TGTGCCAGCACTCCCTTAATTGGGGGCCCCGGGGAGCTGTTTTTT
.	.	TRBV7-2	TRBJ2-7	13	CASSFSVPYEQYF	TGTGCCAGCAGCTTTAGCGTACCCTACGAGCAGTACTTC
.	TRBD2	TRBV10-3	TRBJ2-2	16	CAISGPGLAGTGELFF	TGTGCCATCAGCGGACCGGGACTAGCGGGGACCGGGGAGCTGTTTTTT
.	TRBD1	TRBV9	TRBJ2-3	18	CASSVLYGQGTSTDTQYF	TGTGCCAGCAGCGTACTCTACGGACAGGGCACTAGCACAGATACGCAGTATTTT
few	.	TRBV28	TRBJ1-4	14	CASSFLGANEKLFF	TGTGCCAGCAGTTTTCTCGGGGCTAATGAAAAACTGTTTTTT
many	TRBD1	TRBV27	TRBJ1-1	15	CASSLTTGGRTEAFF	TGTGCCAGCAGCCTGACAACAGGGGGCCGGACTGAAGCTTTCTTT
.	.	TRBV6-6	TRBJ2-3	16	CASSYGGSGFTDTQYF	TGTGCCAGCAGTTACGGGGGTAGCGGCTTCACAGATACGCAGTATTTT
.	TRBD1	TRBV5-1	TRBJ2-7	13	CASSPLTDRGRYF	TGCGCCAGCAGCCCACTTACGGACAGGGGCCGGTACTTC
.	.	TRBV14	TRBJ1-3	14	CASREGLSGNTIYF	TGTGCCAGCAGGGAGGGGCTTTCTGGAAACACCATATATTTT
.	TRBD1	TRBV5-5	TRBJ1-5	16	CASSPRTGGFGQPQHF	TGTGCCAGCAGCCCCCGGACAGGGGGGTTTGGTCAGCCCCAGCATTTT
.	TRBD1	TRBV15	TRBJ2-7	15	CATSREGQGTREQYF	TGTGCCACCAGCAGAGAGGGACAGGGGACTCGCGAGCAGTACTTC
.	.	TRBV11-2	TRBJ2-5	15	CASSPWGGFDETQYF	TGTGCCAGCAGCCCCTGGGGAGGTTTCGACGAGACCCAGTACTTC
.	.	TRBV30	TRBJ2-1	12	CAWSDGDNEQFF	TGTGCCTGGAGTGACGGGGACAATGAGCAGTTCTTC
.	TRBD1	TRBV5-1	TRBJ1-1	14	CASSPGTVGTEAFF	TGCGCCAGCAGCCCGGGGACAGTAGGCACTGAAGCTTTCTTT
once	TRBD1	TRBV7-3	TRBJ2-2	17	CASSPHGQGRATGELFF	TGTGCCAGCAGCCCCCACGGACAGGGTCGGGCCACCGGGGAGCTGTTTTTT
once	TRBD1	TRBV5-4	TRBJ2-1	17	CASSSATTGATYNEQFF	TGTGCCAGCAGCTCGGCCACCACAGGGGCGACCTACAATGAGCAGTTCTTC
.	TRBD2	TRBV27	TRBJ2-7	16	CASRGLAGGPGYEQYF	TGTGCCAGCAGGGGACTAGCGGGAGGGCCAGGGTACGAGCAGTACTTC
.	.	TRBV7-7	TRBJ1-4	18	CASSPLEPLVGPGPEPFF	TGTGCCAGCAGCCCCTTGGAACCGTTAGTCGGCCCGGGTCCGGAGCCGTTTTTT